Listed below are T cell receptor beta chains from one sample, sequenced in a study of STAT3 mutations in large granular lymphocyte leukemia. TCRdb's copy holds only in-frame clones and misses some; the assay was immunoSEQ multiplex PCR. The sample has 30,000 to 35,000 clones; approximately 80% are singletons. Input material: peripheral blood mononuclear cells. The receptors stem from a woman in her forties or fifties with T-cell large granular lymphocyte leukemia. Some clones in this sample may be carry-over from other donors' samples. Both conserved end residues are part of each CDR3. D genes are given only for firm matches. Size is stated for part of the rows, as once, few or many counts, or as a class when the clone is expanded.

NA TRBJ2-7 TRBV5-5 NA CASSVGSWGEQYF TGTGCCAGCAGCGTTGGGTCCTGGGGCGAGCAGTACTTC
NA TRBJ2-2 TRBV6-5 NA CASRTVGRSGELFF TGTGCCAGCAGGACTGTAGGGAGGAGCGGGGAGCTGTTTTTT
NA TRBJ2-2 TRBV5-4 NA CASSLQRGSTGELFF TGTGCCAGCAGCTTGCAGAGGGGGTCCACCGGGGAGCTGTTTTTT
TRBD2 TRBJ2-5 TRBV2 NA CASSERLAVHYGDQYF TGTGCCAGCAGTGAGAGACTAGCGGTCCACTATGGGGACCAGTACTTC
NA TRBJ2-7 TRBV4-1 few CASSHPGRSLSYEQYF TGCGCCAGCAGCCACCCCGGCCGAAGCCTCTCCTACGAGCAGTACTTC
NA TRBJ2-7 TRBV7-7 NA CASSSGGTESSYEQYF TGTGCTAGCAGCTCTGGAGGGACGGAGAGCTCCTACGAGCAGTACTTC
TRBD2 TRBJ2-7 TRBV7-9 NA CASRASGYEQYF TGTGCCAGCCGGGCTAGCGGGTACGAGCAGTACTTC
TRBD2 TRBJ2-7 TRBV27 NA CASSSTSGSYEQYF TGTGCCAGCAGTTCTACTAGCGGGTCCTACGAGCAGTACTTC
TRBD1 TRBJ1-2 TRBV15 few CATSSDRGWYGYTF TGTGCCACCAGCAGTGACAGGGGGTGGTATGGCTACACCTTC
TRBD1 TRBJ2-3 TRBV5-1 NA CASSSGTGSDTQYF TGCGCCAGCAGCTCCGGGACAGGATCGGATACGCAGTATTTT
TRBD1 TRBJ1-3 TRBV29-1 once CSVRTGAGNTIYF TGCAGCGTTCGGACAGGGGCTGGAAACACCATATATTTT
NA TRBJ2-7 TRBV2 NA CASSEAAAQAAYEQYF TGTGCCAGCAGTGAAGCGGCGGCACAGGCCGCCTACGAGCAGTACTTC
NA TRBJ1-2 TRBV4-3 NA CASSHKTLAAFGYTF TGCGCCAGCAGCCATAAGACCTTGGCGGCTTTTGGCTACACCTTC
NA TRBJ1-2 TRBV6-6 NA CASGPRTLANYGYTF TGTGCCAGCGGCCCCAGGACGTTAGCTAACTATGGCTACACCTTC
NA TRBJ2-3 TRBV4-1 NA CASSQTGTLGTDTQYF TGCGCCAGCAGCCAAACCGGGACCCTCGGCACAGATACGCAGTATTTT
NA TRBJ2-7 TRBV11-2 NA CASSLASNYEQYF TGTGCCAGCAGCTTAGCTTCGAACTACGAGCAGTACTTC
NA TRBJ1-1 TRBV28 once CASSAKFPFEAFF TGTGCCAGCAGTGCTAAGTTTCCTTTTGAAGCTTTCTTT
NA TRBJ2-1 TRBV5-1 NA CASSLGLFNEQFF TGCGCCAGCAGCTTGGGACTTTTTAATGAGCAGTTCTTC
NA TRBJ2-7 TRBV10-3 NA CAISEAASYEQYF TGTGCCATCAGTGAGGCTGCCTCCTACGAGCAGTACTTC
NA TRBJ2-7 TRBV27 NA CASSLSGGPSYEQYF TGTGCCAGCAGTTTATCTGGGGGGCCGAGCTACGAGCAGTACTTC
NA TRBJ2-6 TRBV5-5 large CASSFGVGANVLTF TGTGCCAGCAGCTTCGGAGTTGGGGCCAACGTCCTGACTTTC
NA TRBJ1-1 TRBV30 NA CAWRGTGFIGEAFF TGTGCCTGGAGGGGTACAGGGTTCATCGGTGAAGCTTTCTTT
NA TRBJ2-7 TRBV10-3 NA CASRGRSYEQYF TGTGCCTCCCGGGGGCGCTCCTACGAGCAGTACTTC
TRBD1 TRBJ1-4 TRBV7-9 medium-sized CASSRTGADEKLFF TGTGCCAGCAGCAGAACAGGGGCAGATGAAAAACTGTTTTTT
NA TRBJ1-1 TRBV29-1 NA CSVVRGGRGTEAFF TGCAGCGTTGTTAGGGGGGGGCGCGGCACTGAAGCTTTCTTT
NA TRBJ2-2 TRBV18 once CASSPKAGNTGELFF TGTGCCAGCTCACCAAAAGCGGGTAACACCGGGGAGCTGTTTTTT
TRBD1 TRBJ1-5 TRBV6-6 few CASNRQGGQPQHF TGTGCCAGCAACCGACAGGGAGGTCAGCCCCAGCATTTT
NA TRBJ2-1 TRBV7-2 NA CASSLGFREQFF TGTGCCAGCAGCTTAGGCTTCCGTGAGCAGTTCTTC
NA TRBJ1-1 TRBV30 NA CAWSVQGNTEAFF TGTGCCTGGAGTGTGCAGGGGAACACTGAAGCTTTCTTT
TRBD2 TRBJ2-7 TRBV7-9 NA CASSFAGGMYEQYF TGTGCCAGCAGCTTCGCGGGAGGGATGTACGAGCAGTACTTC
NA TRBJ2-7 TRBV5-1 NA CASSLEEVSYEQYF TGCGCCAGCAGCTTGGAAGAGGTTTCCTACGAGCAGTACTTC
NA TRBJ2-1 TRBV18 NA CASSYEGLIGGEQFF TGTGCCAGCTCTTACGAAGGACTGATTGGCGGTGAGCAGTTCTTC
NA TRBJ1-5 TRBV11-2 NA CASSTTGPNQPQHF TGTGCCAGCAGCACAACAGGGCCCAATCAGCCCCAGCATTTT
NA TRBJ2-7 TRBV7-9 NA CASSSMILDEQYF TGTGCCAGCAGCTCCATGATACTAGACGAGCAGTACTTC
NA TRBJ2-5 TRBV19 NA CASSIGQETQYF TGTGCCAGTAGTATAGGCCAAGAGACCCAGTACTTC
NA TRBJ2-2 TRBV5-1 NA CASSFDVGFTNTGELFF TGCGCCAGCAGCTTCGATGTCGGCTTCACGAACACCGGGGAGCTGTTTTTT
NA TRBJ2-5 TRBV5-1 NA CASSPRQGGKGETQYF TGCGCCAGCAGCCCACGACAGGGAGGGAAGGGGGAGACCCAGTACTTC
NA TRBJ2-3 TRBV5-1 NA CASSSQRTDTQYF TGCGCCAGCAGCTCACAGCGCACAGATACGCAGTATTTT
NA TRBJ2-1 TRBV20-1 few CSASGPNEQFF TGCAGTGCTAGTGGCCCAAATGAGCAGTTCTTC
NA TRBJ2-5 TRBV5-1 NA CASSLMETQYF TGCGCCAGCAGCTTGATGGAGACCCAGTACTTC
TRBD2 TRBJ2-2 TRBV6-5 few CASSYASGANTGELFF TGTGCCAGCAGTTACGCTAGCGGGGCTAACACCGGGGAGCTGTTTTTT
NA TRBJ2-2 TRBV11-3 NA CASSLVRSNTGELFF TGTGCCAGCAGCTTAGTCCGGTCCAACACCGGGGAGCTGTTTTTT
NA TRBJ1-2 TRBV4-2 few CASSQPRDGGEGYTF TGTGCCAGCAGCCAGCCCCGGGATGGAGGGGAAGGCTACACCTTC
NA TRBJ1-2 TRBV7-2 NA CASSSRGGTYGYTF TGTGCCAGCAGCTCGAGGGGGGGAACCTATGGCTACACCTTC
TRBD1 TRBJ1-5 TRBV18 NA CASSPYRGHQPQHF TGTGCCAGCTCACCATACAGGGGGCATCAGCCCCAGCATTTT
NA TRBJ2-7 TRBV4-1 few CASSQALEYEQYF TGCGCCAGCAGCCAAGCATTGGAGTACGAGCAGTACTTC
NA TRBJ1-5 TRBV28 NA CASSLPESNQPQHF TGTGCCAGCAGTTTACCAGAAAGCAATCAGCCCCAGCATTTT
NA TRBJ1-1 TRBV5-5 NA CASSPDGNMNTEAFF TGTGCCAGCAGCCCCGACGGTAACATGAACACTGAAGCTTTCTTT
NA TRBJ2-1 TRBV7-2 NA CASSFDSGPYNEQFF TGTGCCAGCAGTTTTGACAGTGGACCCTACAATGAGCAGTTCTTC
NA TRBJ2-7 TRBV9 once CASSVSGSGPSYEQYF TGTGCCAGCAGCGTTTCAGGGTCGGGTCCCTCCTACGAGCAGTACTTC
TRBD1 TRBJ1-3 TRBV7-9 NA CASSLGVGDSSGNTIYF TGTGCCAGCAGCTTAGGGGTGGGGGACAGCTCTGGAAACACCATATATTTT
NA TRBJ1-2 TRBV5-4 NA CASSFESGYTF TGTGCCAGCAGCTTCGAGTCCGGCTACACCTTC
TRBD2 TRBJ2-3 TRBV27 NA CASKLAVGTDTQYF TGTGCCAGCAAACTAGCGGTCGGTACAGATACGCAGTATTTT
NA TRBJ1-1 TRBV30 once CAYEKRTGYTEAFF TGTGCCTACGAAAAAAGGACCGGGTACACTGAAGCTTTCTTT
TRBD2 TRBJ2-7 TRBV2 medium-sized CASSPGGNHEQYF TGTGCCAGCAGCCCCGGGGGGAACCACGAGCAGTACTTC